The clone carrying this T cell receptor (beta chain) appeared a few times. The antigen remains undetermined. CDR1 is MDHEN, CDR2 SYDVKM, per germline. The length of the CDR3 is 16 residues. V lost 4 bases and J 1 base, leaving 15 bases between the germline ends. These data originate in a study of T cells in Graves' hyperthyroidism and ophthalmopathy. Study results and caveats: A model using 13 V-J features told ophthalmopathy apart from stable hyperthyroidism.

RNA transcripts gave rise to amplified TCR beta CDR3 regions. HTBI primers were the set used in a first-round RT-PCR of the TCR CDR3. MiXCR was run by TCRdb on the multiplex PCR reads, yielding one entry per CDR3 protein. The table includes over 500,000 distinct CDR3 sequences, 14% detected once. Thyroid ultrasound and orbital computed tomography, with clinical symptoms and serum thyroxine and TRAb, informed diagnoses. The PBMCs were sourced from fresh peripheral blood (around 9.3 ml). The clonotype was recovered from a woman aged 40 to 50 with Graves' hyperthyroidism. Material: blood. J is TRBJ2-3 and V is TRBV28; no firm D call. The CDR3 loop is CASSSAVGGGTDTQYF. CDR3 bases: TGTGCCAGCAGTTCGGCTGTGGGCGGAGGCACAGATACGCAGTATTTT.